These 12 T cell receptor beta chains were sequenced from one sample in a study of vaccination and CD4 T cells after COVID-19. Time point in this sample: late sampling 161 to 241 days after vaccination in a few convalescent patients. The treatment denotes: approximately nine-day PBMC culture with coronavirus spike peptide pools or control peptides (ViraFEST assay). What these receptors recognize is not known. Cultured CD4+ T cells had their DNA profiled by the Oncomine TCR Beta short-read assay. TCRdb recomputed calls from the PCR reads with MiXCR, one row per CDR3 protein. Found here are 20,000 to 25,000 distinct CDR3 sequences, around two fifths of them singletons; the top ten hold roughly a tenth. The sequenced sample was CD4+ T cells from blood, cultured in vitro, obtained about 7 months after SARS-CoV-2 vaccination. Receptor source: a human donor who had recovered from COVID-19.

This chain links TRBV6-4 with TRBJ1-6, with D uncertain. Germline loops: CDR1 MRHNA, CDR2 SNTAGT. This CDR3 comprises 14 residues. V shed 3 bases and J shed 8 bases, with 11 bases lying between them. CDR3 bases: TGTGCCAGCAGTGAGGTGGCAGGAGATTCACCCCTCCACTTT. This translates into CASSEVAGDSPLHF.

The CDR3 spells CASRRQGYTARSNQPQHF. Here the CDR3 DNA reads TGTGCCAGTAGGAGACAGGGGTATACTGCGCGTAGCAATCAGCCCCAGCATTTT. This chain joins TRBV19 and TRBJ1-5, with 8 positions matching TRBD1. This CDR3 has 18 amino acids. The germline gives CDR1 LNHDA, CDR2 SQIVND (reference sequence). The trim removed 6 bases at V and 0 bases at J, leaving 13 bases unmatched.

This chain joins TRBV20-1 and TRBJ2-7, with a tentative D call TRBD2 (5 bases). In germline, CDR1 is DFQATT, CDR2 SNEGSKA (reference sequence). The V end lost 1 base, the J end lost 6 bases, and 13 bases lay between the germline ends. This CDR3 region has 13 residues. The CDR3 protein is CSARAPGLLEQYF. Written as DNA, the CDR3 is TGCAGTGCTAGAGCCCCTGGACTGCTCGAGCAGTACTTC.

As DNA, the CDR3 is TGTGCCAGCAGCTTCGGACAGGGGGTGGGCAATGAGCAGTTCTTC. Its translation: CASSFGQGVGNEQFF. The chain is built from TRBV7-2 and TRBJ2-1; 10 bases match TRBD1. V gave up 3 bases and J gave up 6 bases; unmatched junction bases: 5. Germline lookup yields CDR1 SGHTA and CDR2 FQGNSA. This CDR3 has 15 amino acids.

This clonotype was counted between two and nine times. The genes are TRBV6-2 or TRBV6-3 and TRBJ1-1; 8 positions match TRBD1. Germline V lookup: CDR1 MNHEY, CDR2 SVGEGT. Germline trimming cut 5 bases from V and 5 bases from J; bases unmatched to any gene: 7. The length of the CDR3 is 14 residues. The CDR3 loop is CASSTRQGRTEAFF. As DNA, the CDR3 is TGTGCCAGCAGTACTAGACAGGGGAGGACTGAAGCTTTCTTT.

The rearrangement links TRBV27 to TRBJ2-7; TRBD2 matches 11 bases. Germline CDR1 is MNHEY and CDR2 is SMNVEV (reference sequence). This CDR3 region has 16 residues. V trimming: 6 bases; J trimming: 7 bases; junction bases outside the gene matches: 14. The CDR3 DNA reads TGTGCCAGCAGCACTCGCATAGCGGGAGGGCCGGGAGAGCAGTACTTC. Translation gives CASSTRIAGGPGEQYF.

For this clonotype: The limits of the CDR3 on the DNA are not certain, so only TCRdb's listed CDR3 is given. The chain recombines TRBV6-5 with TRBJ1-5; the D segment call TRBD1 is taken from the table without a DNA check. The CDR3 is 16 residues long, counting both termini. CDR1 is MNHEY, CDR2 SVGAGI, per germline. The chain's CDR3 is CASSSSDRGGNQPQHF.

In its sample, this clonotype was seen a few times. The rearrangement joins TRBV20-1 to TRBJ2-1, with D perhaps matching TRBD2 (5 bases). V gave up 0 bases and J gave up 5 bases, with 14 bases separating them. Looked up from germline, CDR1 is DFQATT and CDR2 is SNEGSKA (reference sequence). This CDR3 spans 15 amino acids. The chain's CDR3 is CSARDLRSAHNEQFF. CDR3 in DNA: TGCAGTGCTAGAGATTTGCGTAGCGCTCACAATGAGCAGTTCTTC.

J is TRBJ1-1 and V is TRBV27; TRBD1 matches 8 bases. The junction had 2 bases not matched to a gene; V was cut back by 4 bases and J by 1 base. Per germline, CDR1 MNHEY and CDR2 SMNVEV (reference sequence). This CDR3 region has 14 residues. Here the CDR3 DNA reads TGTGCCAGCAGTTCGACAGGGGCGAACACTGAAGCTTTCTTT. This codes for CASSSTGANTEAFF.

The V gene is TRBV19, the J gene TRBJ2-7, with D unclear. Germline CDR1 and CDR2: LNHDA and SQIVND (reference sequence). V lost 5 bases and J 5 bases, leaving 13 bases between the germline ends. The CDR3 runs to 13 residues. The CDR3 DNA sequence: TGTGCCAGTAGTTCCCTTGACTCTCACGAGCAGTACTTC. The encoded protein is CASSSLDSHEQYF.

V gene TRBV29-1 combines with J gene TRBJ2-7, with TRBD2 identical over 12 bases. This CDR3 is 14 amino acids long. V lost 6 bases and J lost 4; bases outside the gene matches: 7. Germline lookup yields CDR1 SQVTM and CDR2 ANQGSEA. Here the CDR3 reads CSVSTSGRGYEQYF. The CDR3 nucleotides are TGCAGCGTGTCGACTAGCGGGAGAGGTTACGAGCAGTACTTC.

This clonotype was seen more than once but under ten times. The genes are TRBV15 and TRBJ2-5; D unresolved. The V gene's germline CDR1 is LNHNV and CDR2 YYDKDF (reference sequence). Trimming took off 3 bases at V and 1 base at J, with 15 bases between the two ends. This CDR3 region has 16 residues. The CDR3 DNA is TGTGCCACCAGCAGCGGAGCGCTGGGGATCCAAGAGACCCAGTACTTC. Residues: CATSSGALGIQETQYF.